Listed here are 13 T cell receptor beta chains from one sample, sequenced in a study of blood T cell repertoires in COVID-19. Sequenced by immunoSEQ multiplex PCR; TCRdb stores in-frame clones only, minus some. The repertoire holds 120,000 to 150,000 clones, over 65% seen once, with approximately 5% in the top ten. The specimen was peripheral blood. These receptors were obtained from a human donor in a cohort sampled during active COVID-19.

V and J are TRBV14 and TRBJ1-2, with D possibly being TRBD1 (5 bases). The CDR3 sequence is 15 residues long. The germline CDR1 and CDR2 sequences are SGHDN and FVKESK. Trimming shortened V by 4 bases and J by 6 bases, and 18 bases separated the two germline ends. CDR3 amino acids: CASSRLYTGEDGYTF. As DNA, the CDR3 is TGTGCCAGCAGCCGTCTTTATACGGGGGAAGATGGCTACACCTTC. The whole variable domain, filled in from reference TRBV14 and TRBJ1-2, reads EAGVTQFPSHSVIEKGQTVTLRCDPISGHDNLYWYRRVMGKEIKFLLHFVKESKQDESGMPNNRFLAERTGGTYSTLKVQPAELEDSGVYFCASSRLYTGEDGYTFGSGTRLTVV.

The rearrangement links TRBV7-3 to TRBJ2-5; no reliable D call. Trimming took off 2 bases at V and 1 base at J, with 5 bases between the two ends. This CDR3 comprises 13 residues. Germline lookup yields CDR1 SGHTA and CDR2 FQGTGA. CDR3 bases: TGTGCCAGCAGCTTATCCAGCCAAGAGACCCAGTACTTC. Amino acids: CASSLSSQETQYF.

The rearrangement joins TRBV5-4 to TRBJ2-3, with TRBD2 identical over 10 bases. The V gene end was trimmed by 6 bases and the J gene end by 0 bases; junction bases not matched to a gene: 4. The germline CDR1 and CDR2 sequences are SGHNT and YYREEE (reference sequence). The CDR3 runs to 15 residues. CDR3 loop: CASTSGSGSTDTQYF. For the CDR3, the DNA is TGTGCCAGCACTAGCGGGAGTGGGAGCACAGATACGCAGTATTTT.

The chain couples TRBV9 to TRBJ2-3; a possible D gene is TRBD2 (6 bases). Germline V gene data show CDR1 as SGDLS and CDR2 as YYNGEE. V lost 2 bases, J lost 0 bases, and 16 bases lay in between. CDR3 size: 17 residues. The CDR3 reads CASSVRGRGGSTDTQYF. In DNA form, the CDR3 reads TGTGCCAGCAGCGTGAGAGGGCGGGGTGGTAGCACAGATACGCAGTATTTT.

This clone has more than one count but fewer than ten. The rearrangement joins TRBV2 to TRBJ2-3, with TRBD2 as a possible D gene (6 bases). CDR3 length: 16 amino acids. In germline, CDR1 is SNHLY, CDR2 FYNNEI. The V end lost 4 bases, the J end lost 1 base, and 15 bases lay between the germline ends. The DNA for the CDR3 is TGTGCCAGCAGTGTCGGGGGAGGTGACGGCACAGATACGCAGTATTTT. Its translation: CASSVGGGDGTDTQYF.

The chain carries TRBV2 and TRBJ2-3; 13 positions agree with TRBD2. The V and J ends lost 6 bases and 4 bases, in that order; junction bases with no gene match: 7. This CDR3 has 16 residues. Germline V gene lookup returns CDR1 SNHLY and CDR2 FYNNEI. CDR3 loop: CASSHRTSGSSDTQYF. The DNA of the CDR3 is TGTGCCAGCAGCCACCGGACTAGCGGGAGTTCAGATACGCAGTATTTT.

CDR3 DNA: TGTGCCAGCAACTCTATGGGGGGATATAATTCACCCCTCCACTTT. This gives the protein CASNSMGGYNSPLHF. This chain joins TRBV28 and TRBJ1-6; a weak D match, TRBD1 (5 bases). The CDR3 length is 15 residues. Trimming left V 7 bases short and J 4 bases short, with 14 bases between. CDR1 and CDR2 from the germline V gene are MDHEN and SYDVKM.

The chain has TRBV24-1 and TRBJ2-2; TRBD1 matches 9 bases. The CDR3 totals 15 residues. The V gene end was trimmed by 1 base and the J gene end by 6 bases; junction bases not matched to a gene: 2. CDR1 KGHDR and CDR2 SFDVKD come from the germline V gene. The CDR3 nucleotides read TGTGCCACCAGTGATTTTGGACAGGGGTCCGGGGAGCTGTTTTTT. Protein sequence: CATSDFGQGSGELFF.

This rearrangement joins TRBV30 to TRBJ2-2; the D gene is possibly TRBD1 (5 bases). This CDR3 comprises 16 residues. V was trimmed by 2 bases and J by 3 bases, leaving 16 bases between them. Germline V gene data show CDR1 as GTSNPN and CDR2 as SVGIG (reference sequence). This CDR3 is CAWSYTPDSYTGELFF. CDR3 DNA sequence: TGTGCCTGGAGTTATACCCCAGACAGTTACACCGGGGAGCTGTTTTTT.

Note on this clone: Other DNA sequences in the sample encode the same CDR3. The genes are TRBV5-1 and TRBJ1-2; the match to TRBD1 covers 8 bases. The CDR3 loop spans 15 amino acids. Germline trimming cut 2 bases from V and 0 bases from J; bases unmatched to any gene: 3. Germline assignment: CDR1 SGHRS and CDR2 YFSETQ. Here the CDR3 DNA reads TGCGCCAGCAGCTTCGGACAGGGACCTAACTATGGCTACACCTTC. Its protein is CASSFGQGPNYGYTF.

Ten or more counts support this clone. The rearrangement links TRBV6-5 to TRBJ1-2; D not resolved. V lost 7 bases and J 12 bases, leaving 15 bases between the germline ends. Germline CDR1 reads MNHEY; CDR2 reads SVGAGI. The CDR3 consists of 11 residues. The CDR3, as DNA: TGTGCCAGCAAAACTAAACTCGTGGACACCTTC. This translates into CASKTKLVDTF.

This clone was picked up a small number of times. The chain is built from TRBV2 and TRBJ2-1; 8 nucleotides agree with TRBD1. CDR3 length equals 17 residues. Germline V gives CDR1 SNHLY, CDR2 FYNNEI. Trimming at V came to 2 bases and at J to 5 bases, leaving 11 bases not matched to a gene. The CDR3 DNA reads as TGTGCCAGCAGTGAACACTCCCCCGGGACAGGACACAATGAGCAGTTCTTC. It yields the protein CASSEHSPGTGHNEQFF. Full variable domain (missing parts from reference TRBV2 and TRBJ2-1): EPEVTQTPSHQVTQMGQEVILRCVPISNHLYFYWYRQILGQKVEFLVSFYNNEISEKSEIFDDQFSVERPDGSNFTLKIRSTKLEDSAMYFCASSEHSPGTGHNEQFFGPGTRLTVL.

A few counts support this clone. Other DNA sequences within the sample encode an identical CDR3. CDR3 nucleotides: TGTGCCATCAGTGAGTCGGGGACTAGCGGGGATCCGAGCACAGATACGCAGTATTTT. Protein product: CAISESGTSGDPSTDTQYF. The V call is TRBV10-3, the J call TRBJ2-3; TRBD2 matches at 13 bases. Losses at the gene ends were 0 bases for V and 0 bases for J; bases not matched to a gene: 6. This CDR3 has 19 residues. The V gene's germline CDR1 is ENHRY and CDR2 SYGVKD.